The source of this T cell receptor (beta chain) is a study of blood T cells in healthy people across ages. Study-level results: The percentage of naive T cells correlated strongly with TCR beta diversity.

The length of the CDR3 is 17 residues. Germline V lookup: CDR1 SGHTA, CDR2 FQGNSA. V was clipped by 2 bases and J by 3 bases; unmatched bases: 10. It was with a sample-barcoded 5' primer and a J-beta primer mix that a second PCR of roughly 7 to 11 cycles was run. TCRdb re-analysed the 5' RACE reads in MiXCR, keeping a single row per CDR3 protein. The sample lists roughly 800,000 distinct CDR3 sequences, roughly 60% occurring once. Points on this clonotype: Antigen: not known.

Isolation of PBMCs gave at least 6 million cells per sample. The TCR originated in a man younger than 45 in good health. The chain combines TRBV7-2 with TRBJ2-1; 7 nucleotides line up with TRBD2. What was sequenced was blood. Here the CDR3 reads CASSLQSGSGRYNEQFF. CDR3 nucleotide sequence: TGTGCCAGCAGCTTACAGTCTGGTAGCGGGCGCTACAATGAGCAGTTCTTC.